This T cell receptor (beta chain) was profiled in a study of human T cells and chemical hapten exposure. Overall study findings and caveats: The study found expanded TCRs formed significantly more large CDR3 similarity clusters than controls.

As to this clonotype: The antigen remains undetermined.

Regarding time point: patch test 1, 2 weeks after DPC sensitization. Treatment in this sample: therapeutic diphenylcyclopropenone sensitization with weekly scalp DPC. Germline-derived CDR1 and CDR2 are MGHDK and SYGVNS. The CDR3 runs 11 residues. V was shortened by 0 bases and J by 12 bases, with 8 bases between the two germline ends. TCRdb re-analysed the RACE reads in MiXCR, keeping a single row per CDR3 protein. The sample has 350,000 or so distinct CDR3 sequences, roughly 6.9% seen once. The source was whole blood, collected in connection with sensitization to the hapten diphenylcyclopropenone (DPC). The rearrangement uses TRBV25-1 and TRBJ1-2; D is unresolved. The sequence derives from a woman aged 18-29 years with alopecia areata. Some clones in this sample may be carry-over from other donors' samples. CDR3 nucleotides: TGTGCCAGCAGTGAATATGGGGTCCACACCTTC. It encodes CASSEYGVHTF.